Following are 17 T cell receptor beta chains from one sample sequenced in a study of blood T cell repertoires in COVID-19. Profiling relied on immunoSEQ multiplex PCR, and the TCRdb table lists in-frame clones only, not all of them. Among a few hundred thousand clones listed, roughly 84% were seen once. The sequenced sample was peripheral blood. The receptors were sampled from a human donor in a cohort sampled during active COVID-19.

The genes are TRBV12-3 or TRBV12-4 and TRBJ2-7; D not certain. This CDR3 has 10 residues. V lost 6 bases and J 7 bases, leaving 7 bases between the germline ends. This CDR3 is CASRPQEQYF. The CDR3 region has the DNA TGTGCCAGCAGACCCCAGGAGCAGTACTTC.

J is TRBJ2-5 and V is TRBV6-4, with 7 bases identical to TRBD1. Germline CDR1 reads MRHNA; CDR2 reads SNTAGT. With V trimmed by 4 bases and J by 5 bases, 13 bases remained unmatched. This CDR3 has 16 amino acids. The chain's CDR3 is CASSARPDRSVETQYF. CDR3 in DNA: TGTGCCAGCAGTGCCCGCCCGGACAGGAGTGTGGAGACCCAGTACTTC.

The rearrangement links TRBV20-1 to TRBJ1-1; the D is unclear. Germline values: CDR1 DFQATT, CDR2 SNEGSKA (reference sequence). Trimming stripped 3 bases from V and 3 bases from J, with 8 bases between. The CDR3 has 12 residues. CDR3 DNA: TGCAGTGCTAGTAACAGCTACACTGAAGCTTTCTTT. Translated, it gives CSASNSYTEAFF.

The chain is built from TRBV6-1 and TRBJ1-4; 9 nucleotides line up with TRBD1. The junction had 8 bases not matched to a gene; V was cut back by 4 bases and J by 5 bases. Germline CDR1 is MNHNS and CDR2 is SASEGT. The CDR3 is 16 residues long. The CDR3 loop reads CASSADSGTGNEKLFF. The CDR3 DNA is TGTGCCAGCAGTGCTGACTCCGGGACAGGGAATGAAAAACTGTTTTTT.

The chain carries TRBV19 and TRBJ2-1; TRBD2 is a possible D gene (6 bases). Germline V lookup: CDR1 LNHDA, CDR2 SQIVND (reference sequence). CDR3 length equals 16 residues. V was pared by 0 bases and J by 0 bases, with 9 bases between. The CDR3: CASSIDGRGSYNEQFF. The DNA of the CDR3 is TGTGCCAGTAGTATAGATGGGCGGGGCTCCTACAATGAGCAGTTCTTC.

V is TRBV6-1 and J is TRBJ2-3; D perhaps matches TRBD1 (5 bases). The CDR3 length is 15 residues. Trimming shortened V by 3 bases and J by 1 base, and 11 bases separated the two germline ends. Germline lookup yields CDR1 MNHNS and CDR2 SASEGT. The CDR3 coding sequence is TGTGCCAGCAGTGATGTAGGGGAAGGCACAGATACGCAGTATTTT. It yields the protein CASSDVGEGTDTQYF.

This sequence joins TRBV7-8 and TRBJ2-7; TRBD1 matches at 9 bases. CDR1 and CDR2 (germline): SGHVS, FQNEAQ. V dropped 5 bases and J dropped 2; count of bases not matched to a gene: 7. There are 15 residues in the CDR3. In DNA, the CDR3 is TGTGCCAGCAGCGGGACCGGGACAGGGACCTACGAGCAGTACTTC. Its protein is CASSGTGTGTYEQYF.

V and J are TRBV5-1 and TRBJ2-1; TRBD2 aligns across 8 bases. V lost 2 bases and J lost 10; bases outside the gene matches: 14. The CDR3 consists of 16 residues. In germline, CDR1 is SGHRS, CDR2 YFSETQ. The CDR3, as DNA: TGCGCCAGCAGCTTCTACAGCGGGAGCCCCGAGAGGGAGCAGTTCTTC. Translated: CASSFYSGSPEREQFF.

Written as DNA, the CDR3 is TGTGCCTCTAGACTAGCCCCCACAGATACGCAGTATTTT. This encodes CASRLAPTDTQYF. This chain links TRBV12-3 or TRBV12-4 with TRBJ2-3; TRBD2 matches 7 bases. J was trimmed by 2 bases and V by 11 bases; bases with no gene match: 7. This CDR3 spans 13 amino acids.

The V and J genes are TRBV28 and TRBJ2-7; D may be TRBD1 (5 bases). Trimming took 4 bases from V and 1 from J, leaving 11 bases between them. The CDR3 has 14 residues. Germline CDR1 and CDR2: MDHEN and SYDVKM. CDR3 in DNA: TGTGCCAGCAGTTATTCGCAGGGATCCTACGAGCAGTACTTC. The encoded protein is CASSYSQGSYEQYF.

V gene TRBV5-1 combines with J gene TRBJ1-6, with 10 bases lining up with TRBD1. In germline, CDR1 is SGHRS, CDR2 YFSETQ. The CDR3 has 17 residues. The trim removed 4 bases at V and 7 bases at J, leaving 11 bases unmatched. The CDR3 region is CASSPRPGQGGNSPLHF. In DNA form, the CDR3 reads TGCGCCAGCAGCCCACGACCCGGACAGGGGGGGAATTCACCCCTCCACTTT.

This clone was counted a few times. The J gene is TRBJ2-1, the V gene TRBV28, with D possibly TRBD2 on 5 matching bases. The CDR3 sequence is 13 residues long. Trimming cost V 4 bases and J 6 bases, with 10 bases left between them. The germline gives CDR1 MDHEN, CDR2 SYDVKM. The CDR3, as DNA: TGTGCCAGCAGTTCCCCGGGGTTCAATGAGCAGTTCTTC. It encodes CASSSPGFNEQFF.

This clone has a handful of counts. The chain joins TRBV5-1 to TRBJ2-7, with D perhaps matching TRBD2 (5 bases). The V gene lost 5 bases and the J gene lost 3 bases, with 6 bases spanning the gap. CDR1 and CDR2 (germline): SGHRS, YFSETQ. The CDR3 is 11 amino acids. The CDR3 coding sequence is TGCGCCAGCAGAAGCGGCTACGAGCAGTACTTC. Its protein is CASRSGYEQYF.

V usage is TRBV18 and J usage is TRBJ1-1, with D possibly TRBD1 on 6 matching bases. Germline CDR1 KGHSH, CDR2 LQKENI. Trimming removed 0 bases from V and 4 bases from J, with 15 bases in between. The CDR3 has 16 residues. CDR3 protein: CASSPPNRARSTEAFF. CDR3 bases: TGTGCCAGCTCACCACCGAACAGGGCAAGGAGCACTGAAGCTTTCTTT.

The chain is built from TRBV28 and TRBJ2-1, with 14 positions matching TRBD2. The V gene's germline CDR1 is MDHEN and CDR2 SYDVKM. V dropped 3 bases and J dropped 2; count of bases not matched to a gene: 9. The CDR3 consists of 19 residues. CDR3 loop: CASSFLGTSGSGTYNEQFF. The CDR3, as DNA: TGTGCCAGCAGTTTTCTTGGGACTAGCGGGAGTGGAACCTACAATGAGCAGTTCTTC.

This chain joins TRBV10-1 and TRBJ2-3, with D unclear. Looked up from germline, CDR1 is WNHNN and CDR2 is SYGVQD (reference sequence). Between the trimmed V and J ends, which lost 5 bases and 0 bases, there was a span of 12 bases. The CDR3 length is 15 residues. Written as DNA, the CDR3 is TGCGCCAGCAGTCGAGACACGATAAGCACAGATACGCAGTATTTT. Protein sequence: CASSRDTISTDTQYF.

The rearrangement links TRBV19 to TRBJ1-2; D remains ambiguous. V was shortened by 3 bases and J by 1 base, with 6 bases between the two germline ends. The CDR3 is 13 amino acids. CDR1 and CDR2 from the germline V gene are LNHDA and SQIVND (reference sequence). CDR3 DNA: TGTGCCAGTAGTATCCGGGTTAACTATGGCTACACCTTC. It translates to CASSIRVNYGYTF.